This T cell receptor (beta chain) was observed in a study of regulatory T cells in long-lasting Graves disease. Specified time point: newly diagnosed GD, antithyroid drugs for less than 3 months. Extracted PBMC RNA gave rise to the TCR library. V shed 5 bases, J shed 5 bases, and the junction held 5 bases outside the gene matches. CDR1 and CDR2 (germline): KGHSH, LQKENI. This CDR3 is built from 14 residues. This clonotype was seen many times. According to the study, TCR beta libraries were built with iRepertoire HTBI primers and CDR3-region Arm-PCR. TCRdb reanalysed the multiplex PCR reads using MiXCR and keeps one entry per CDR3 protein. Altogether 410,000 or so distinct CDR3 sequences are present, more than 12% being singletons, with the ten largest covering around 15%. These sequences were also reported in another study, on T cells in Graves' hyperthyroidism and ophthalmopathy.

The source of this sequence is a woman in her thirties with Graves disease. The sequenced sample was peripheral blood mononuclear cells (PBMCs), obtained at new diagnosis, from a patient treated with antithyroid drugs. The V call is TRBV18, the J call TRBJ2-3; 9 bases align to TRBD1. The CDR3 here is CASSGDRDKDTQYF. The CDR3 region has the DNA TGTGCCAGCTCAGGGGACAGGGACAAAGATACGCAGTATTTT.